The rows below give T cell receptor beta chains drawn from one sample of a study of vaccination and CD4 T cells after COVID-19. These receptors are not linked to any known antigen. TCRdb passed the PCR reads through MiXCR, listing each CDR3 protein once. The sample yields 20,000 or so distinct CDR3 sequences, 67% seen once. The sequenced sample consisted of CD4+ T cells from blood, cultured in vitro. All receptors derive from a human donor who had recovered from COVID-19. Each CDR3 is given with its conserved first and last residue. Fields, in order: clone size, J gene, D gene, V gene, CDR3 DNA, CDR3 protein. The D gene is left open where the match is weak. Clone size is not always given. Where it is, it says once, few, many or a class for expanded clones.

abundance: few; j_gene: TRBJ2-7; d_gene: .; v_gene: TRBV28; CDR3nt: TGTGCCAGCAGCCACGGGACGGCCGGCATTGGGCAGTACTTC; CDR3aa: CASSHGTAGIGQYF
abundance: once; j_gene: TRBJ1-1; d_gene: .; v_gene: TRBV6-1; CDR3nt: TGTGCCAGCAGTAGCCACCGGAACACTGAAGCTTTCTTT; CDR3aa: CASSSHRNTEAFF
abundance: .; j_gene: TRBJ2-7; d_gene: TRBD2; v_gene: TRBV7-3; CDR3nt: TGTGCCAGCAGCTTAACGGCTAGCGGGAGTTTATACTTC; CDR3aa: CASSLTASGSLYF
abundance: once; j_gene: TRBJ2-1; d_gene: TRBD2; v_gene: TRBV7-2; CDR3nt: TGTGCCAGCAGCCTCAAGCGGGAGGGCCTCTCGGAGCAGTTCTTC; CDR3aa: CASSLKREGLSEQFF
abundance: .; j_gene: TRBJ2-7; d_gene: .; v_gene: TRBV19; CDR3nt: TGTGCCAGTAGCGTCCGTGGGCTAATGGCCTACGAGCAGTACTTC; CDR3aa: CASSVRGLMAYEQYF
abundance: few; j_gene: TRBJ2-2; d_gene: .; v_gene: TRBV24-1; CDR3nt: TGTGCCACCAGTGAGCCGGGACAACCCACCGGGGAGCTGTTTTTT; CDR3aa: CATSEPGQPTGELFF
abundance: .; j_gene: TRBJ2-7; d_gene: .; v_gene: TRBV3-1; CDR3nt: TGTGCCAGCAGCCAGACAGGTGTCGGGTCCCACGAGCAGTACTTC; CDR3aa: CASSQTGVGSHEQYF
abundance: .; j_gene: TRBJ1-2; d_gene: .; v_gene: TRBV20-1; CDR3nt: TGCAGTGCTACCCCAGGCCTCGGCTACACCTTC; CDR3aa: CSATPGLGYTF
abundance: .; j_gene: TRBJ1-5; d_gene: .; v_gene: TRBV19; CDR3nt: TGTGCCAGTAGTGAGTTTCGCGGGTATAGCAATCAGCCCCAGCATTTT; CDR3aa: CASSEFRGYSNQPQHF
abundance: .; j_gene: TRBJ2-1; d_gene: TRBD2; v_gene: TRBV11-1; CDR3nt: TGTGCCAGCAGCTTAGCGGCTAGCGGGAGGGCCCGATCCTACAATGAGCAGTTCTTC; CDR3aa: CASSLAASGRARSYNEQFF
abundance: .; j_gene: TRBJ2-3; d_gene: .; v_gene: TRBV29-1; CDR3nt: TGCAGCGCCCTTGGGGGCGGAAACACAGATACGCAGTATTTT; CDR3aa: CSALGGGNTDTQYF
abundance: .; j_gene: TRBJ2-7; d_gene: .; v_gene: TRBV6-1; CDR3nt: TGTGCCAGCATGGGGCCTACAACTCCATACGAGCAGTACTTC; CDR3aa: CASMGPTTPYEQYF
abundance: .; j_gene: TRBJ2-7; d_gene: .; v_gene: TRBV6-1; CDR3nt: TGTGCCAGCAGTGTCGACAGGTCCCGCCGCGAGCAGTACTTC; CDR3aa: CASSVDRSRREQYF
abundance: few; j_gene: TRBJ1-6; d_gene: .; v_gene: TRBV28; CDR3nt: TGTGCCAGCAGTTTTACAAGGAATTCACCCCTCCACTTT; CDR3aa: CASSFTRNSPLHF
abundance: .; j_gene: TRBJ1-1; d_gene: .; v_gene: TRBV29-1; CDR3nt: TGCAGCGTTGAAGGCCAATCGTACAGGCGTGAAGCTTTCTTT; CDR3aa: CSVEGQSYRREAFF
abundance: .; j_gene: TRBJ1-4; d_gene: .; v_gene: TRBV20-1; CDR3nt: TGCAGTGCCCGGGACACTAGGGATGAAAAACTGTTTTTT; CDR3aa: CSARDTRDEKLFF
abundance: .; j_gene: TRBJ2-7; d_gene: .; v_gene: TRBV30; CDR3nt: TGTGCCTGGAGTGTACCTTGGGGAATTTCGGCCTACGAGCAGTACTTC; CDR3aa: CAWSVPWGISAYEQYF
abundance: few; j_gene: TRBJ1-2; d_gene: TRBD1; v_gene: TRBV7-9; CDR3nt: TGTGCCAGCAGCTTCTACGGTCAGAAGGACAGGCAAATCAACTATGGCTACACCTTC; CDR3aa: CASSFYGQKDRQINYGYTF
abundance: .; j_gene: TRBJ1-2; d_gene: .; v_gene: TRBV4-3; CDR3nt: TGCGCCAGCAGCCAAGGGTCTAAGGGCCCCGACTATGGCTACACCTTC; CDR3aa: CASSQGSKGPDYGYTF
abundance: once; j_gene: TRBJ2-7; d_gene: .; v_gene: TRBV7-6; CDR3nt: TGTGCCAGCAGCTTAGGGGACGGTGGCTCCTACGAGCAGTACTTC; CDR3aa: CASSLGDGGSYEQYF
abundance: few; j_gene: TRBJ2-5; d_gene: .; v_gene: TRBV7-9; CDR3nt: TGTGCCAGCAGCCGCCTGGGAGAGACCCAGTACTTC; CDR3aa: CASSRLGETQYF
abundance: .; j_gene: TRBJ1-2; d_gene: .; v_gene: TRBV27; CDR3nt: TGTGCCAGCAGTTTTGATGGCTATGGCTACACCTTC; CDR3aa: CASSFDGYGYTF
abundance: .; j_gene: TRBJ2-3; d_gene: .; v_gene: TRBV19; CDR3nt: TGTGCCAGTAGTATAAGGGGGAGGCCCACAGATACGCAGTATTTT; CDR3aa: CASSIRGRPTDTQYF
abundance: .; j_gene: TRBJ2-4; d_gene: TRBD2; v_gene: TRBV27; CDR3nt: TGTGCCAGCAGCCTGGGACTAGCGGGAAGCTATACGTACTTC; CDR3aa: CASSLGLAGSYTYF
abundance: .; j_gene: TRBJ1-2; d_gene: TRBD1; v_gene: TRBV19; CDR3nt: TGTGCCAGTACCCAACAACAGGGGGCGAACTATGGCTACACCTTC; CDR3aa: CASTQQQGANYGYTF
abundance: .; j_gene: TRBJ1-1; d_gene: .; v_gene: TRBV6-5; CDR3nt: TGTGCCAGCAGTTACCGAGGAGAGTCTGAAGCTTTCTTT; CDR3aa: CASSYRGESEAFF
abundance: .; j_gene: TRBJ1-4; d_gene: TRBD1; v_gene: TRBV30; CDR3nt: TGTGCCTTCACACCGGGACAGCTAAATGAAAAACTGTTTTTT; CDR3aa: CAFTPGQLNEKLFF
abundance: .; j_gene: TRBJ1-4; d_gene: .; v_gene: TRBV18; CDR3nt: TGTGCCAGCTCACCGTCAGCAGGGGAAGGAGATGAAAAACTGTTTTTT; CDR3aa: CASSPSAGEGDEKLFF
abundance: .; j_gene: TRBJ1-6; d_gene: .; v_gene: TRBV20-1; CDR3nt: TGCAGTGCTAGTCCCGGGACTGGGAATTCACCCCTCCACTTT; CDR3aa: CSASPGTGNSPLHF
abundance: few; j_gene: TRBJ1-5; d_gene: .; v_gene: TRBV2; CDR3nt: TGTGCCAGCAGTGACGGGTTAAGGGGGCAGCCCCAGCATTTT; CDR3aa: CASSDGLRGQPQHF
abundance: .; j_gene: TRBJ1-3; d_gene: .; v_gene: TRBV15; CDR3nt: TGTGCCACCCTAAGAGGGGGTTCTGGAAACTCCATATATTTT; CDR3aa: CATLRGGSGNSIYF
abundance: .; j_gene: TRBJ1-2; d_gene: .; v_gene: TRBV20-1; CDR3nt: TGCAGTGCTAGCATCCTTTACACCTTC; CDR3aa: CSASILYTF
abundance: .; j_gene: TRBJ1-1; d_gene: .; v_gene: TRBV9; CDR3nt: TGTGCCAGCAGCGAGACCCCGGACAGCGAGAGTTCGAACACTGAAGCTTTCTTT; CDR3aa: CASSETPDSESSNTEAFF
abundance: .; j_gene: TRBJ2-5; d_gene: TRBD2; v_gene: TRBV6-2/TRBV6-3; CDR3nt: TGTGCCAGCAGATTGGTTGGTAGCGGGGAGACCCAGTACTTC; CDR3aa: CASRLVGSGETQYF
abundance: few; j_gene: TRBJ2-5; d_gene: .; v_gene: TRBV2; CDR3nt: TGTGCCAGCAAATTCCCGGGACAGACCCAGTACTTC; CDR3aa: CASKFPGQTQYF
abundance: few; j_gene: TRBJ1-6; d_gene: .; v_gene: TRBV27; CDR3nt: TGTGCCAGCAGTTTACCGAATTCACCCCTCCACTTT; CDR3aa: CASSLPNSPLHF
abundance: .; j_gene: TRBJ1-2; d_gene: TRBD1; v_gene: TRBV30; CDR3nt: TGTGCCTGGACCAGGGACAGATTTAACTATGGCTACACCTTC; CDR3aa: CAWTRDRFNYGYTF
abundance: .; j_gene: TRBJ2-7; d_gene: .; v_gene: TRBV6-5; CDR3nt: TGTGCCAGCAGTTACTCGCTACAGGGCTACGAGCAGTACTTC; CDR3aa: CASSYSLQGYEQYF
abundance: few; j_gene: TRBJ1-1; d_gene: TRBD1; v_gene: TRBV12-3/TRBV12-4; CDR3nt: TGTGCCAGCAGATATCGACAGGGAGGTTGGGGAGCTTTCTTT; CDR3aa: CASRYRQGGWGAFF
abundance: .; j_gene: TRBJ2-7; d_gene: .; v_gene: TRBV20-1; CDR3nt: TGCAGTGCTCCCCGGGCCGACGAGCAGTACTTC; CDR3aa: CSAPRADEQYF
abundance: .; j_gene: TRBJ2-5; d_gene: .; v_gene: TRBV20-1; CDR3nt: TGCAGTGCCCCGCGGTCCCAAGAGACCCAGTACTTC; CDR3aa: CSAPRSQETQYF
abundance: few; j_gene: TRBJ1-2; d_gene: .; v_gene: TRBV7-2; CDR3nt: TGTGCCAGCAGCTTAGGTGGGGGCGCCGGATATGGCTACACCTTC; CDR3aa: CASSLGGGAGYGYTF
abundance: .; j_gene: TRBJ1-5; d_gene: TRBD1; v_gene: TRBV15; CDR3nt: TGTGCCACCAGCAGACTAGGGACAGGTGATCAGCCCCAGCATTTT; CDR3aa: CATSRLGTGDQPQHF